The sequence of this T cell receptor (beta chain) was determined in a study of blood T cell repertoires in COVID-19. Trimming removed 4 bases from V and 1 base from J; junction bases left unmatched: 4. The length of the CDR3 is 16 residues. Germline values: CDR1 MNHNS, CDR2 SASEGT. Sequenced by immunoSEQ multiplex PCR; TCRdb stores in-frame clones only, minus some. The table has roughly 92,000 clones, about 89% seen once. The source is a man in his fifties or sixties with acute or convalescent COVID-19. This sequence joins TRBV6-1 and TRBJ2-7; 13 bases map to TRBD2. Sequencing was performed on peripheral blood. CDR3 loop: CASSGLAGGRSYEQYF. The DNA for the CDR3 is TGTGCCAGCAGTGGACTAGCGGGAGGTAGATCCTACGAGCAGTACTTC.